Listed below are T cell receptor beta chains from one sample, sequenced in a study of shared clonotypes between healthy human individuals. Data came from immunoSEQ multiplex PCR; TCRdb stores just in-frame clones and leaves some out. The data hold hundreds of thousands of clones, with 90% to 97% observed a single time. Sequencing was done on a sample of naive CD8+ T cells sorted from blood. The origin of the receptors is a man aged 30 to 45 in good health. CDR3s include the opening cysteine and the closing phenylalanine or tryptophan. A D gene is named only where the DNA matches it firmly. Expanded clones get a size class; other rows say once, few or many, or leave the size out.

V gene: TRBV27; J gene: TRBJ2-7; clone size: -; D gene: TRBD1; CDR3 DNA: TGTGCCAGCAGTTCACCCGGGACAGGCCATCGGGAGCAGTACTTC; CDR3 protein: CASSSPGTGHREQYF
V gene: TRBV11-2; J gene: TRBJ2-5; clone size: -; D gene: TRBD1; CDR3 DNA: TGTGCCAGCAGCTTAGAAGGACAGGAGGCACGGGAGACCCAGTACTTC; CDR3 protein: CASSLEGQEARETQYF
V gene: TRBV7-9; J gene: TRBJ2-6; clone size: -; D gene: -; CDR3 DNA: TGTGCCAGCAGCCCCGGGTCCGACGTCCTGACTTTC; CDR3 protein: CASSPGSDVLTF
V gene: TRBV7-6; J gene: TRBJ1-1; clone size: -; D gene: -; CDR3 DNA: TGTGCCAGCAGCCCGTACAGGGATAACACTGAAGCTTTCTTT; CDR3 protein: CASSPYRDNTEAFF
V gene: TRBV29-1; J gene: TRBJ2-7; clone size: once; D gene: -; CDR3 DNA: TGCAGCGTGAGGGGACAAGGGACATACGAGCAGTACTTC; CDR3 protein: CSVRGQGTYEQYF
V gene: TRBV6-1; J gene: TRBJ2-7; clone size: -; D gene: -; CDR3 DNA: TGTGCCAGCAGTGAAGGGTTGAGCTACGAGCAGTACTTC; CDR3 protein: CASSEGLSYEQYF
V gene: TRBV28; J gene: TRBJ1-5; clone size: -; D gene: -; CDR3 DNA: TGTGCCAGCAGTTTCACGGACAGTAGCAATCAGCCCCAGCATTTT; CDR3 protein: CASSFTDSSNQPQHF
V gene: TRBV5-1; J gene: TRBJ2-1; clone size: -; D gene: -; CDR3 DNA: TGCGCCAGCAGCTTGACAGGGTCCAATCGCGGTGAGCAGTTCTTC; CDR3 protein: CASSLTGSNRGEQFF
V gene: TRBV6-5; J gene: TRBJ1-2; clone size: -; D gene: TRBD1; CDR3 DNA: TGTGCCAGCAGTTATTCCCCGACAGGGATCGGGTATGGCTACACCTTC; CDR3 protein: CASSYSPTGIGYGYTF
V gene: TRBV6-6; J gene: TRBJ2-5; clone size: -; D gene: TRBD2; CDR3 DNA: TGTGCCAGCACCAGATTGGGCGGGAGGGCCCTTGAGACCCAGTACTTC; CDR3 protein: CASTRLGGRALETQYF
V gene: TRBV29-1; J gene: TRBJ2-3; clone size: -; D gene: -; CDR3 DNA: TGCAGCGTTGTATCTAGCGCTGCAGATACGCAGTATTTT; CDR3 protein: CSVVSSAADTQYF
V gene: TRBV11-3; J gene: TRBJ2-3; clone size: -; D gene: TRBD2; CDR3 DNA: TGTGCCAGCAGCTGGACTAGCGGGATCAGTGTTACAGATACGCAGTATTTT; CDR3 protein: CASSWTSGISVTDTQYF
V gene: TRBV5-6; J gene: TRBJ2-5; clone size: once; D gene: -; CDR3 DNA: TGTGCCAGCAGCTCAGGGATGGCGCAAGAGACCCAGTACTTC; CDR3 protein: CASSSGMAQETQYF
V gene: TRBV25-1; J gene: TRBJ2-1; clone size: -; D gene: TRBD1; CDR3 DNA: TGTGCCAGCAGTGACCCGGGACAGAAATACAATGAGCAGTTCTTC; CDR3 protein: CASSDPGQKYNEQFF
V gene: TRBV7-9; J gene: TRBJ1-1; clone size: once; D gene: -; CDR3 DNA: TGTGCCAGCAGCCCGCTATTCCCTGAAGCTTTCTTT; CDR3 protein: CASSPLFPEAFF
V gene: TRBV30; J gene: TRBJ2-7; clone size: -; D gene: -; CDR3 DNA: TGTGCCTGGAGTGTCTTTTCCTACGAGCAGTACTTC; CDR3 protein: CAWSVFSYEQYF
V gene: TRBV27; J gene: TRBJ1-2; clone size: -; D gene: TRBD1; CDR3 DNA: TGTGCCAGCAGTTTAAACTTTCGGGGAAGACAGGGGGAAAACTATGGCTACACCTTC; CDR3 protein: CASSLNFRGRQGENYGYTF
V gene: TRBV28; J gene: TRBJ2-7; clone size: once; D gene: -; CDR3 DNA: TGTGCCAGCAGAGATCCGGAGTTCGAGCAGTACTTC; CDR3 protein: CASRDPEFEQYF
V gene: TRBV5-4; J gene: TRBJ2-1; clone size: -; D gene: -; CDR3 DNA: TGTGCCAGCAGCCAAGGGAGTTGGGATGAGCAGTTCTTC; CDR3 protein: CASSQGSWDEQFF
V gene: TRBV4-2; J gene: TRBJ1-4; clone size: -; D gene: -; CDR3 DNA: TGTGCCAGCAGCCAAGGGGAGTATGCAACTAATGAAAAACTGTTTTTT; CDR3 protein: CASSQGEYATNEKLFF
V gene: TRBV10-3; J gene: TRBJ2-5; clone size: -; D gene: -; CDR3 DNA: TGTGCCATCAGTGATCTTAGCGGTGAAGAGACCCAGTACTTC; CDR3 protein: CAISDLSGEETQYF
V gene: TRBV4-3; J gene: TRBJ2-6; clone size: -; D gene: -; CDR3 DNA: TGCGCCAGCAGCCCAAGATGGGGCCCTGGGAACTCTGGGGCCAACGTCCTGACTTTC; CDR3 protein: CASSPRWGPGNSGANVLTF
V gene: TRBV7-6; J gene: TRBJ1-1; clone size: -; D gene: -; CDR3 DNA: TGTGCCAGCAGCCCCGACACGACCCTGAACACTGAAGCTTTCTTT; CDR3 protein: CASSPDTTLNTEAFF
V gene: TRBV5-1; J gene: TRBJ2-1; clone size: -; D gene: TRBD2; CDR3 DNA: TGCGCCAGCAGCTTAGGACTAGCGGGAGCGGGATACAATGAGCAGTTCTTC; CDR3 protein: CASSLGLAGAGYNEQFF
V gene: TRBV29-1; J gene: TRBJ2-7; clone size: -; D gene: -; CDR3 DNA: TGCAGCGTTGAAGTAGAGGCGGGTGGGCTCTACGAGCAGTACTTC; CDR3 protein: CSVEVEAGGLYEQYF
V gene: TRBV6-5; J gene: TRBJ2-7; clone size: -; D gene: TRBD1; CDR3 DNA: TGTGCCAGCAGCATGGGACAGGGGGTGGACGAGCAGTACTTC; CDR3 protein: CASSMGQGVDEQYF
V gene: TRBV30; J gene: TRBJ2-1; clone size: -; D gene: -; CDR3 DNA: TGTGCCTGGAGTAGCGCAGGAGGGGACGATGAGCAGTTCTTC; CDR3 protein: CAWSSAGGDDEQFF
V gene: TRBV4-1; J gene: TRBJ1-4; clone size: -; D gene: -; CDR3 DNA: TGCGCCAGCAGCCCCGAACAGGGTGCAACTAATGAAAAACTGTTTTTT; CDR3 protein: CASSPEQGATNEKLFF
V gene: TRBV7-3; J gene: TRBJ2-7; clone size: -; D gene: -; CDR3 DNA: TGTGCCAGCAGCTTAACAGGAGGGGGCAGTTACGAGCAGTACTTC; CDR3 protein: CASSLTGGGSYEQYF
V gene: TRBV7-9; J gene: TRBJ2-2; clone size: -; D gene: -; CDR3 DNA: TGTGCCAGCAGCCACCCCGGGACTTACACCGGGGAGCTGTTTTTT; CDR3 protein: CASSHPGTYTGELFF
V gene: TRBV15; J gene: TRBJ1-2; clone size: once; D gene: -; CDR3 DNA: TGTGCCACCAGCAGAGATATGCGGGTCCATTGCACCTTC; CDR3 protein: CATSRDMRVHCTF
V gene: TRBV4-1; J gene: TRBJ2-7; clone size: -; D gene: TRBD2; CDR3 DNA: TGCGCCAGCAGCCAAGATCTTACTAGCGGGAGCGAGCAGTACTTC; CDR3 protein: CASSQDLTSGSEQYF
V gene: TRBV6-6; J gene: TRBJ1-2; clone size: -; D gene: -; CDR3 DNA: TGTGCCAGCAGGTACTCCGCGTGGAGAAACTATGGCTACACCTTC; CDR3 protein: CASRYSAWRNYGYTF
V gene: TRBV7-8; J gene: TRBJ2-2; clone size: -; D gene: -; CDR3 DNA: TGTGCCAGCAGCTTGTCCCCTAGGCGGCCCACCGGGGAGCTGTTTTTT; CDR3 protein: CASSLSPRRPTGELFF
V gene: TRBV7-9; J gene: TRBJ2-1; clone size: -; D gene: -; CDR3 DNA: TGTGCCAGCAGCCAAGCCTCTCCTCGGGCCTACAATGAGCAGTTCTTC; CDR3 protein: CASSQASPRAYNEQFF
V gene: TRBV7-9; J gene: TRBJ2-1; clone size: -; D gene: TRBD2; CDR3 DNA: TGTGCCAGCAGCGGGGGACTAGCGGGAGTATACAATGAGCAGTTCTTC; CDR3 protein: CASSGGLAGVYNEQFF
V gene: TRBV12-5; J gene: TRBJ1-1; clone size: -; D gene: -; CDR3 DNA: TGTGCTAGTGGTTTGTCAGGTATGAACACTGAAGCTTTCTTT; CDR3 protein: CASGLSGMNTEAFF
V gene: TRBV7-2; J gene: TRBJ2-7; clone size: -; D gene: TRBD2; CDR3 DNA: TGTGCCAGCAGCTTGGGGTTGACTAGCGGGGGCTACGAGCAGTACTTC; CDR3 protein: CASSLGLTSGGYEQYF
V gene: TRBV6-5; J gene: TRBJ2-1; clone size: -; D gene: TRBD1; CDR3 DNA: TGTGCCAGCAGTTACGGGAGCAGGGGGAATGAGCAGTTCTTC; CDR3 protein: CASSYGSRGNEQFF
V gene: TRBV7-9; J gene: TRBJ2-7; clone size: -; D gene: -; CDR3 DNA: TGTGCCAGCAGCCCTACAGGGATTGTCCACGAGCAGTACTTC; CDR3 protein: CASSPTGIVHEQYF
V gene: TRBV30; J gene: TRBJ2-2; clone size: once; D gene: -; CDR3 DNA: TGTGCCTCGGGGTTCACCGGGGAGCTGTTTTTT; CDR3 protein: CASGFTGELFF
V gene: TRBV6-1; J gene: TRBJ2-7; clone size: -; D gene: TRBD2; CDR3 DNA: TGTGCCAGCAGCGGGACTAGCGGAGACTACGAGCAGTACTTC; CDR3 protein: CASSGTSGDYEQYF
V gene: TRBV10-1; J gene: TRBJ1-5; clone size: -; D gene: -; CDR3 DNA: TGCGCCAGCAGTGATCGACGGGATCAGCCCCAGCATTTT; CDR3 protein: CASSDRRDQPQHF
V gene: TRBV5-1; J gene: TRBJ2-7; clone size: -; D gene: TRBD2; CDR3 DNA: TGCGCCAGCAGCCGGACTAGCGGGATCGCGTCCTACGAGCAGTACTTC; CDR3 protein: CASSRTSGIASYEQYF
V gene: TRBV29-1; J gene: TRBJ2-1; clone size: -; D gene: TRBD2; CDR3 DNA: TGCAGCGTTCGAGGGACTAGCGGGATCAATGAGCAGTTCTTC; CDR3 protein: CSVRGTSGINEQFF
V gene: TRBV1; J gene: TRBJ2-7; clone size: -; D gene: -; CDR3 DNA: TGCACCCTAACCTCGGAGAATAGTAAGGACGAGCAGTACTTC; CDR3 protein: CTLTSENSKDEQYF
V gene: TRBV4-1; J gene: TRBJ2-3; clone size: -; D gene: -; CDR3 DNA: TGCGCCAGCAGCCAATCCACTGGGACGACAGATACGCAGTATTTT; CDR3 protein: CASSQSTGTTDTQYF
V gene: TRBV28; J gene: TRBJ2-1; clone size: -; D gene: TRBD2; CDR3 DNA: TGTGCCAGCCTGGATGGGACTAGCGGGAGGGCCCAAGAGCAGTTCTTC; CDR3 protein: CASLDGTSGRAQEQFF
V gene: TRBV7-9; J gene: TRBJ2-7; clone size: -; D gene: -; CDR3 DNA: TGTGCCAGCAGCTCCACCGAGATCTCCATTTGGCGAGCCTACGAGCAGTACTTC; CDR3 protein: CASSSTEISIWRAYEQYF
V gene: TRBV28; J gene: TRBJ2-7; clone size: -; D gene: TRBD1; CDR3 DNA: TGTGCCAGCACCAAGACAGGGAGCGAGCAGTACTTC; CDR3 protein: CASTKTGSEQYF
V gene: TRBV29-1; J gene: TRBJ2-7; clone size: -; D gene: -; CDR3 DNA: TGCAGCGTTGAATCCTCCACCTCCTACGAGCAGTACTTC; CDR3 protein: CSVESSTSYEQYF
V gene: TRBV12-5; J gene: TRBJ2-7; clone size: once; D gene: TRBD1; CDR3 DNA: TGTGCTAGTGGTTTGGTAAGGGAGACAGGGATTTACGAGCAGTACTTC; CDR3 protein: CASGLVRETGIYEQYF
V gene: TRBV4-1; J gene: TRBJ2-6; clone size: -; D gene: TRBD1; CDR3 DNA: TGCGCCAGCAGCCAGAGGGGACAGGAATCTGGGGCCAACGTCCTGACTTTC; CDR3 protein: CASSQRGQESGANVLTF
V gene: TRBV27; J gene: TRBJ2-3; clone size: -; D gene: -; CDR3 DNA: TGTGCCAGCAGTTTCGTAATAGCGGGCACAGATACGCAGTATTTT; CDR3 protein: CASSFVIAGTDTQYF
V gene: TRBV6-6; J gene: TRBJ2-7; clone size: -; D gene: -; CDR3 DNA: TGTGCCAGCAGTTACTCGAACAACTACGAGCAGTACTTC; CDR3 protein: CASSYSNNYEQYF
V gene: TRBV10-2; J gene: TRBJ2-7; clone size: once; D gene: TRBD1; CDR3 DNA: TGCGCCAGCAGGCCCGGGACAGCAGTCTACGAGCAGTACTTC; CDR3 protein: CASRPGTAVYEQYF
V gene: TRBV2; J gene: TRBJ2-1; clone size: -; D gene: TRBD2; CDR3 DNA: TGTGCCAGCAGTGGTGAGCGGGGGAAGGATGAGCAGTTCTTC; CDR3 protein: CASSGERGKDEQFF